This TCR beta chain was obtained from a study of siplizumab effects on memory and regulatory T cells. Study-wide findings and caveats: Suppressive capability of dividing Tregs from siplizumab cultures went unverified. Memory cells seemed less diverse than naive T cells, which seemed major alloresponse contributors. Mappable alloreactive CD4+ clones averaged around 74% Treg-derived with siplizumab versus approximately 25% in controls. Alloreactive sequences tracing back to unstimulated CD4+ memory cells were significantly reduced by siplizumab.

Sequencing used immunoSEQ multiplex PCR; TCRdb keeps in-frame clones, though not all of them. The sample has about 100,000 clones; approximately 91% are singletons. Remarks on this clone: Its antigen is undetermined.

The CDR3 extends over 13 amino acids. With 4 bases clipped from V and 6 bases from J, the junction kept 5 bases outside the gene matches. CDR1 and CDR2 from the germline V gene are SGHRS and YFSETQ. The chain carries TRBV5-1 and TRBJ2-3; 7 bases map to TRBD1. The origin of this receptor is a human donor in good health. The specimen was non-Treg CD4+ T cells sorted from blood. The CDR3 coding sequence is TGCGCCAGCAGCCTACAGGGGAAGGATACGCAGTATTTT. This gives the protein CASSLQGKDTQYF.